What follows describes a single T cell receptor beta chain. The data were obtained in a study of blood T cell repertoires in COVID-19. In the study overall: From the United States, Italy and Spain came samples of acute and convalescent COVID-19.

Profiling relied on immunoSEQ multiplex PCR, and the TCRdb table lists in-frame clones only, not all of them. The sample lists about 200,000 clones, 86% occurring once. CDR3 length: 15 amino acids. Germline trimming cut 5 bases from V and 2 bases from J; bases unmatched to any gene: 6. CDR1 is SGHTA, CDR2 FQGNSA, per germline. The gene calls are TRBV7-2 and TRBJ2-1; 7 bases fit TRBD2. This TCR derives from a middle-aged man with acute COVID-19. The source material was PBMCs or T cells enriched from blood (not recorded which). The DNA for the CDR3 is TGTGCCAGCAGCCGCGCTAGCGGAGCCTACAATGAGCAGTTCTTC. It is translated as CASSRASGAYNEQFF.